The 17 T cell receptor beta chains in this list originate from one sample, sequenced in a study of beta chain features in type 1 diabetes (dated 2018 in TCRdb). The paper as a whole reports these results and caveats: In all four CD4+ subsets, TCRB CDR3 length was moderately but significantly shorter in type 1 diabetes patients.

Libraries came from the immunoSEQ multiplex PCR assay. The entire isolated RNA was reverse transcribed using the High Capacity cDNA Reverse Transcription Kit, and thus expressed TCRB transcripts were sequenced. TCRdb re-hosts the immuneACCESS table, in-frame sequences only. Its copies lack some clones; in the studies checked, an unresolved V gene accounts for under half of them, and the cause for the rest is not known. Here the sample has approximately 270,000 clones; 14% occur a single time. The ten top clones hold more than 0.015% of the sample. What these receptors recognize is not known. The sequencing sample was made of naive CD4+ T cells from blood. Per the publication, the cell subset or site label means: true naive CD4+ T cells. Receptor source: a man younger than 45 with type 1 diabetes.

This clone was counted a few times. The rearrangement links TRBV28 to TRBJ1-1; no reliable D call. Germline values: CDR1 MDHEN, CDR2 SYDVKM. With 6 bases removed from V and 9 bases from J, the gap between germline ends came to 11 bases. The CDR3 loop spans 11 amino acids. This CDR3 is CASSQEQKAFF. In nucleotides, the CDR3 is TGTGCCAGCAGCCAAGAACAGAAAGCTTTCTTT. Full variable domain (remainder filled in from reference TRBV28 and TRBJ1-1): DVKVTQSSRYLVKRTGEKVFLECVQDMDHENMFWYRQDPGLGLRLIYFSYDVKMKEKGDIPEGYSVSREKKERFSLILESASTNQTSMYLCASSQEQKAFFGQGTRLTVV.

The chain combines TRBV5-4 with TRBJ1-5; D unresolved. In germline, CDR1 is SGHNT, CDR2 YYREEE (reference sequence). Trimming removed 4 bases from V and 7 bases from J, with 18 bases in between. This CDR3 is 15 amino acids long. CDR3 amino acids: CASSPGPSESQPQHF. The DNA of the CDR3 is TGTGCCAGCAGCCCAGGCCCGTCCGAGTCCCAGCCCCAGCATTTT.

CDR3 protein: CASTGRARTTGEQYF. The CDR3 nucleotides read TGTGCCAGCACTGGGAGGGCTAGGACTACGGGCGAGCAGTACTTC. This rearrangement joins TRBV28 to TRBJ2-7; 7 bases fit TRBD2. The V and J ends lost 7 bases and 6 bases, in that order; junction bases with no gene match: 15. The CDR3 loop spans 15 amino acids. Germline V gene sequence: CDR1 MDHEN, CDR2 SYDVKM.

The rearrangement uses TRBV2 and TRBJ2-1, with 11 positions matching TRBD2. This CDR3 contains 15 residues. Unmatched junction bases numbered 10, after V lost 6 bases and J lost 9 bases. Per the germline V gene, CDR1 is SNHLY and CDR2 is FYNNEI. The chain's CDR3 is CASRGASGRYGEQFF. CDR3 sequence (DNA): TGTGCCAGCAGGGGAGCTAGCGGGAGGTACGGTGAGCAGTTCTTC.

This clone showed up just a few times. The chain uses TRBV9 and TRBJ2-7; weak D call: TRBD1 (5 bases). This CDR3 is 15 amino acids long. V lost 3 bases to trimming and J lost 0 bases, with 13 bases between them. Germline loops: CDR1 SGDLS, CDR2 YYNGEE. In nucleotides, the CDR3 is TGTGCCAGCAGCGGCCAGGACACGAGCTCCTACGAGCAGTACTTC. Translation gives CASSGQDTSSYEQYF.

This clone was detected only a few times. The rearrangement links TRBV7-8 to TRBJ1-1; D unclear. The CDR3 covers 14 residues. Germline V gives CDR1 SGHVS, CDR2 FQNEAQ. Between the trimmed V and J ends, which lost 1 base and 0 bases, there was a span of 6 bases. CDR3 loop: CASSLGGLNTEAFF. Written as DNA, the CDR3 is TGTGCCAGCAGCTTAGGAGGGTTGAACACTGAAGCTTTCTTT.

The chain employs TRBV18 and TRBJ2-3; 8 bases line up with TRBD2. V lost 2 bases, J lost 1 base, and 2 bases stayed unmatched. The CDR3 has 15 amino acids. Germline V CDR1 and CDR2: KGHSH, LQKENI. This chain's CDR3 is CASSPTLAGTDTQYF. The CDR3 DNA reads as TGTGCCAGCTCACCAACACTAGCGGGCACAGATACGCAGTATTTT.

This clone was seen a handful of times. The chain carries TRBV4-3 and TRBJ2-3, with TRBD2 as a possible D gene (6 bases). Between the trimmed V and J ends, which lost 1 base and 3 bases, there was a span of 17 bases. The germline gives CDR1 LGHNA, CDR2 YSLEER. The CDR3 runs to 17 residues. Here the CDR3 reads CASSQGGTLRWTDTQYF. CDR3 nucleotides: TGCGCCAGCAGCCAAGGGGGGACTCTACGATGGACAGATACGCAGTATTTT.

This clone turned up a few times. CDR3 DNA sequence: TGTGCCAGCAGCCTCGCTGGGTCGGCCCCCGCGGTAGACATTCAGTACTTC. Its protein product is CASSLAGSAPAVDIQYF. The V call is TRBV7-2, the J call TRBJ2-4, with D uncertain. Germline V gives CDR1 SGHTA, CDR2 FQGNSA. The CDR3 consists of 17 residues. The V gene lost 5 bases and the J gene lost 8 bases, with 25 bases spanning the gap.

The sample holds a few counts of this clone. The rearrangement uses TRBV18 and TRBJ1-5; no definite D call. Germline CDR1 reads KGHSH; CDR2 reads LQKENI. The CDR3 consists of 15 residues. V dropped 2 bases and J dropped 0 bases, with 8 bases sitting between them. For the CDR3, the DNA is TGTGCCAGCTCACCAAACAGAAATAGCAATCAGCCCCAGCATTTT. Translating gives CASSPNRNSNQPQHF.

This clone was observed a handful of times. This chain connects TRBV5-1 to TRBJ2-5; tentative D call: TRBD2 (6 bases). Deletions cut 0 bases from V and 5 bases from J, with 14 bases between. Germline loops: CDR1 SGHRS, CDR2 YFSETQ. CDR3 length equals 15 residues. CDR3 coding DNA: TGCGCCAGCAGCTTGGCCATTGGAGGGCTGGAGACCCAGTACTTC. The encoded protein is CASSLAIGGLETQYF.

This clone was seen more than once but under ten times. The chain employs TRBV5-1 and TRBJ2-7; the match to TRBD1 covers 7 bases. Germline V CDR1 and CDR2: SGHRS, YFSETQ. This CDR3 is built from 13 residues. Unmatched junction bases numbered 6, after V lost 2 bases and J lost 7 bases. Here the CDR3 reads CASSLRQGLEQYF. DNA for the CDR3: TGCGCCAGCAGCTTACGACAGGGTTTGGAGCAGTACTTC.

This clone has just a few counts. The CDR3 loop reads CASSDGLANTEAFF. CDR3 nucleotides: TGTGCCAGCAGTGATGGACTTGCGAACACTGAAGCTTTCTTT. The chain employs TRBV6-1 and TRBJ1-1; D uncertain. The CDR3 has 14 residues. The ends were cut back, 3 bases at V and 1 base at J, with 9 bases in the middle. CDR1 MNHNS and CDR2 SASEGT come from the germline V gene.

This clone was seen a few times. The chain links TRBV27 to TRBJ2-7; 8 nucleotides align to TRBD1. This CDR3 contains 14 residues. V trimming: 8 bases; J trimming: 6 bases; junction bases outside the gene matches: 12. Germline lookup yields CDR1 MNHEY and CDR2 SMNVEV (reference sequence). The CDR3 here is CASASNRGSSEQYF. DNA for the CDR3: TGTGCCAGCGCATCCAACAGGGGGTCTAGCGAGCAGTACTTC.

As to this clone: Other DNA sequences from this sample encode an identical CDR3 as well. J is TRBJ2-3 and V is TRBV5-1; D perhaps matches TRBD2 (5 bases). With 4 bases removed from V and 6 bases from J, the gap between germline ends came to 9 bases. This CDR3 contains 12 residues. Germline V gives CDR1 SGHRS, CDR2 YFSETQ. CDR3 in amino acids: CASSLARDTQYF. The CDR3 DNA sequence: TGCGCCAGCAGCCTAGCCCGGGATACGCAGTATTTT.

DNA for the CDR3: TGTGCCAGCAGCTTAGCGGGGGGTCCTAATGAAAAACTGTTTTTT. It codes for CASSLAGGPNEKLFF. The V gene is TRBV7-2, the J gene TRBJ1-4; possibly TRBD1 for D (5 bases). Germline V gene data show CDR1 as SGHTA and CDR2 as FQGNSA. The CDR3 contains 15 residues. V was cut by 0 bases and J by 3 bases, with 8 bases left in between.

The chain recombines TRBV29-1 with TRBJ2-7; 10 positions agree with TRBD2. There are 14 residues in the CDR3. V was clipped by 4 bases and J by 2 bases; unmatched bases: 5. In germline, CDR1 is SQVTM, CDR2 ANQGSEA. In DNA form, the CDR3 reads TGCAGCGTTGCGACTAGCGGGCTAACCTACGAGCAGTACTTC. Protein sequence: CSVATSGLTYEQYF.